The T cell receptor beta chain under discussion was sequenced for a study of beta chain features in type 1 diabetes. As for the study in general: Cell yields, gender and age were similar in healthy donors and patients. Findings of the study overall: Here, the possible influence of HLA type (on TCRB rearrangement) remained unresolved. Relative to healthy donors, patients appeared to have naive, central memory and Treg TCRB repertoires that were more similar.

Turning to this clone: Its antigen is currently unknown.

The germline CDR1 and CDR2 sequences are LNHDA and SQIVND (reference sequence). The ends lost 9 bases at V and 9 bases at J; junction bases unmatched: 12. The CDR3 spans 15 residues. Populations obtained by sorting all exceeded 98% purity. The isolated RNA, all of it, was reverse transcribed, so expressed TCRB transcripts were what got sequenced. TCRdb's table, derived via immunoSEQ multiplex PCR, lists solely in-frame clones and lacks some. The table includes around 44,000 clones, approximately 53% detected once. Sample: stem cell memory CD4+ T cells from blood. This receptor was taken from a woman in her thirties in good health. V usage is TRBV19 and J usage is TRBJ2-1; TRBD2 matches 12 bases. The CDR3 DNA reads as TGTGCCAGCCACCGGCTAGCGGGAGGGCCAGGTGAGCAGTTCTTC. This translates into CASHRLAGGPGEQFF.